Listed below are T cell receptor beta chains from one sample, sequenced in a study of shared clonotypes between healthy human individuals. Clones were read by immunoSEQ multiplex PCR, and TCRdb kept only the in-frame ones, dropping some. This sample has a few million clones, with around nine tenths found just once. The sequenced sample consisted of naive CD4+ T cells sorted from blood. The receptor set was obtained from a man aged 18 to 30 in good health. The CDR3 runs from the conserved cysteine through the conserved F or W. The order of the fields is D gene, V gene, J gene, clone size, CDR3 DNA, CDR3 protein. D genes are given only for firm matches. Expanded clones get a size class; other rows say once, few or many, or leave the size out.

>NA|TRBV4-1|TRBJ1-1|NA
TGCGCCAGCAGCCATCCCAATTTGGGGAGTGGAACTGAAGCTTTCTTT
CASSHPNLGSGTEAFF
>NA|TRBV30|TRBJ1-2|NA
TGTGCCTGGAGTGGCCTTACCTATGGCTACACCTTC
CAWSGLTYGYTF
>NA|TRBV25-1|TRBJ1-5|NA
TGTGCCAGCAGTCCCGGGACACTTAGCAATCAGCCCCAGCATTTT
CASSPGTLSNQPQHF
>TRBD1|TRBV6-5|TRBJ2-7|NA
TGTGCCAGCAGTTACTCCGGGACAGGGGAGTACGAGCAGTACTTC
CASSYSGTGEYEQYF
>NA|TRBV9|TRBJ2-1|once
TGTGCCAGCAGCGTGAGGGGTTCCTACAATGAGCAGTTCTTC
CASSVRGSYNEQFF
>TRBD1|TRBV7-2|TRBJ1-6|once
TGTGCCAGCAGCCCTCGACAGGGCAAAAATTCACCCCTCCACTTT
CASSPRQGKNSPLHF
>TRBD1|TRBV9|TRBJ2-2|NA
TGTGCCAGCAGCCCGACAGGGGACACCGGGGAGCTGTTTTTT
CASSPTGDTGELFF
>NA|TRBV7-8|TRBJ1-3|NA
TGTGCCAGCAGCTTAGGGTGGTCCTCTGGAAACACCATATATTTT
CASSLGWSSGNTIYF
>TRBD2|TRBV5-1|TRBJ2-7|NA
TGCGCCAGCAGCAGCTCGACTAGCGGGAGGCGCGAGCAGTACTTC
CASSSSTSGRREQYF
>TRBD2|TRBV18|TRBJ2-7|NA
TGTGCCAGCTCAGTAGGGACTAGCGGAGACCGCTCCTACGAGCAGTACTTC
CASSVGTSGDRSYEQYF
>NA|TRBV12-1|TRBJ2-1|NA
TGTGCCAGCAGCTTTCGCCAGGGGCCCTACAATGAGCAGTTCTTC
CASSFRQGPYNEQFF
>NA|TRBV10-3|TRBJ2-1|NA
TGTGCCACCGGCAGAGGCAGGTCCTACAATGAGCAGTTCTTC
CATGRGRSYNEQFF
>NA|TRBV7-2|TRBJ2-5|NA
TGTGCCAGCAGCCCAAACCGCGTGCAAGAGACCCAGTACTTC
CASSPNRVQETQYF
>NA|TRBV7-9|TRBJ2-1|NA
TGTGCCAGCAGTTCCGTCATGGGGGCGCGGGATGAGCAGTTCTTC
CASSSVMGARDEQFF
>NA|TRBV25-1|TRBJ2-6|NA
TGTGCCAGCAGTGGCCTGGGGGCCTCTGGGGCCAACGTCCTGACTTTC
CASSGLGASGANVLTF
>NA|TRBV19|TRBJ2-7|NA
TGTGCCAGTAGTCTCTCAGAGGGGCGCTACGAGCAGTACTTC
CASSLSEGRYEQYF
>TRBD1|TRBV30|TRBJ1-2|NA
TGTGCCTGGAATAGACAGGGGCCACACTATGGCTACACCTTC
CAWNRQGPHYGYTF
>TRBD1|TRBV10-2|TRBJ2-2|once
TGCGCCAGCACCCAACAGGGGACCGGGGAGCTGTTTTTT
CASTQQGTGELFF
>TRBD2|TRBV19|TRBJ2-3|NA
TGTGCCAGCCGAAACGGGGGAGGGAGGACAGATACGCAGTATTTT
CASRNGGGRTDTQYF
>NA|TRBV15|TRBJ1-4|NA
TGTGCCACCAGCCCCCCGCTTAATGAAAAACTGTTTTTT
CATSPPLNEKLFF
>NA|TRBV7-9|TRBJ2-1|NA
TGTGCCAGCAGCTTAGTGTTAGGCGGGAACAATGAGCAGTTCTTC
CASSLVLGGNNEQFF
>NA|TRBV10-3|TRBJ2-3|NA
TGTGCCATCAGTGATGGGTTCACAGATACGCAGTATTTT
CAISDGFTDTQYF